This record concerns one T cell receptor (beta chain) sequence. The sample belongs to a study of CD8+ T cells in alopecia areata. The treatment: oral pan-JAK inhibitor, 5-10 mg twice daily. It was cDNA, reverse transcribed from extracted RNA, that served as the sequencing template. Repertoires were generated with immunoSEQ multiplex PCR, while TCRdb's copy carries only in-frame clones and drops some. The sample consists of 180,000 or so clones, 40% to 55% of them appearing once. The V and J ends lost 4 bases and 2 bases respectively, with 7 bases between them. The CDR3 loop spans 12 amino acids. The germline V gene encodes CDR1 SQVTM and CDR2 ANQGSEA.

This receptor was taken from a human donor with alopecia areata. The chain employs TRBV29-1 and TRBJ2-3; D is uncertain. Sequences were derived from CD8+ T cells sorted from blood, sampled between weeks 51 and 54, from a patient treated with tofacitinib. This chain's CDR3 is CSVVENTDTQYF. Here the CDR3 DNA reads TGCAGCGTTGTAGAGAACACAGATACGCAGTATTTT.